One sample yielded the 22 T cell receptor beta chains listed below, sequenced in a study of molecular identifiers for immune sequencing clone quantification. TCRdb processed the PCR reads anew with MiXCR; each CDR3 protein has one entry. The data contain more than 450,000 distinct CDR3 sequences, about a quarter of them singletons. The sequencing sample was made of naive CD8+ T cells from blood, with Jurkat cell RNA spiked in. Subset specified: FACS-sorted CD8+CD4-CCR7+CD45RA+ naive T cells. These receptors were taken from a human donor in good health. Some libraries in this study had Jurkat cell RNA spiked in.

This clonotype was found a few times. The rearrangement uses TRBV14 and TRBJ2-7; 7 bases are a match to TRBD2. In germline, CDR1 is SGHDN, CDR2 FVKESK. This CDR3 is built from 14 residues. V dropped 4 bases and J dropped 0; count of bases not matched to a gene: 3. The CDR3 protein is CASSPWDYSYEQYF. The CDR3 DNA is TGTGCCAGCAGCCCATGGGACTACTCCTACGAGCAGTACTTC.

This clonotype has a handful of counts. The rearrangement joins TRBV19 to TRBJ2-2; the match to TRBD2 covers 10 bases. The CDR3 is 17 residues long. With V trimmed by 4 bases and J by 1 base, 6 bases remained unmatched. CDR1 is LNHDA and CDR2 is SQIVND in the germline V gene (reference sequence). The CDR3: CASSNTGLAENTGELFF. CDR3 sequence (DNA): TGTGCCAGTAGTAACACAGGACTAGCGGAGAACACCGGGGAGCTGTTTTTT.

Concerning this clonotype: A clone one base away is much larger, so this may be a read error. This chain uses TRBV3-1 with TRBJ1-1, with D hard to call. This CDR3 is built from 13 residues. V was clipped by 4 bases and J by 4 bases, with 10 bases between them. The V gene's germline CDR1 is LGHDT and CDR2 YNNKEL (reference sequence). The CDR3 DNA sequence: TGTGCCAGCAGCCGGTTTGCCCGCACTGAAGCTTTCTTT. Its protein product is CASSRFARTEAFF.

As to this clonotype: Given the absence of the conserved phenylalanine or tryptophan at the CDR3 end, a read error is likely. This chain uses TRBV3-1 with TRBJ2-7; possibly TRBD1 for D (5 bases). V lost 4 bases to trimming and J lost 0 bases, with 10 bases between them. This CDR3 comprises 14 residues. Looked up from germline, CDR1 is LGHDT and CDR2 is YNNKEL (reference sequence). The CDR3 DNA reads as TGTGCCAGCAGCCCAACAGGAAGCTCCTACGAGCAGTACTCC. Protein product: CASSPTGSSYEQYS.

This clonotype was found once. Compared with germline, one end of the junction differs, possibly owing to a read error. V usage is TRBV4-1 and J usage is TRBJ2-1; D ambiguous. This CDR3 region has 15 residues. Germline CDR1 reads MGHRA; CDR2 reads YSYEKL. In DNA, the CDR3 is TGCGCCAGCAGCCAAGACCCAAGACTCTACAATGAGCAGATCTTC. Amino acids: CASSQDPRLYNEQIF.

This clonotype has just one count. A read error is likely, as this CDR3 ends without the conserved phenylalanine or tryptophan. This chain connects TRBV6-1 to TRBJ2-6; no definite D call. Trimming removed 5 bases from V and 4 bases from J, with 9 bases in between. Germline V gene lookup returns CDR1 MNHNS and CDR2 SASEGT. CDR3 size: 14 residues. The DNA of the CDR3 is TGTGCCAGCAGTTCACTTTCGGGGGCCAACGTCCTGACTCTC. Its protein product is CASSSLSGANVLTL.

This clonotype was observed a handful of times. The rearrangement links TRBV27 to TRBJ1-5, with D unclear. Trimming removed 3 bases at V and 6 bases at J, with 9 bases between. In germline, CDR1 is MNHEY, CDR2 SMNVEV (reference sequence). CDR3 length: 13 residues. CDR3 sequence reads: CASSFSGSQPQHF. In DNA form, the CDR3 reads TGTGCCAGCAGTTTTAGCGGTAGTCAGCCCCAGCATTTT.

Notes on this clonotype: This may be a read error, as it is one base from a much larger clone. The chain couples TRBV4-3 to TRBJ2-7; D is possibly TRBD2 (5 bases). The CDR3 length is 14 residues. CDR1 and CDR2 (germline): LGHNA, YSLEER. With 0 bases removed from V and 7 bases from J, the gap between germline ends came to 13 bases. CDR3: CASSQDRLYEEQYF. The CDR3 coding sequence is TGCGCCAGCAGCCAAGATCGACTATATGAGGAGCAGTACTTC.

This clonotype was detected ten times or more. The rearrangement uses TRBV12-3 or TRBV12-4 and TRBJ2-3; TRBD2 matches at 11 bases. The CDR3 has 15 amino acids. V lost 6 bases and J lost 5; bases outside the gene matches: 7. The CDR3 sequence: CASSFSGGAEDTQYF. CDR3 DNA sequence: TGTGCCAGCAGCTTTAGCGGGGGGGCCGAAGATACGCAGTATTTT.

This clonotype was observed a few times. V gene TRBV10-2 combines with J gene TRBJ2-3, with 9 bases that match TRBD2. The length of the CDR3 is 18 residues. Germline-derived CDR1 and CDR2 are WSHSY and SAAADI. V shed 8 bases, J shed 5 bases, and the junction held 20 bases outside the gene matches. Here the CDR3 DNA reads TGCGCCAGCGGATTCCCGCGGGTAGGCGGGGGGGCCTTAGATACGCAGTATTTT. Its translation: CASGFPRVGGGALDTQYF.

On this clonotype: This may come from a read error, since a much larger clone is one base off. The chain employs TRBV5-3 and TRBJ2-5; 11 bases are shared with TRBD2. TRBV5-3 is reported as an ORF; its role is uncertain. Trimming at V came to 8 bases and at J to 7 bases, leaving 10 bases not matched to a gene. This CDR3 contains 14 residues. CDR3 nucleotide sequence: TGTGCCAGCAGCACGGGACTAGCGGAAGGGACCCAGTACTTC. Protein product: CASSTGLAEGTQYF.

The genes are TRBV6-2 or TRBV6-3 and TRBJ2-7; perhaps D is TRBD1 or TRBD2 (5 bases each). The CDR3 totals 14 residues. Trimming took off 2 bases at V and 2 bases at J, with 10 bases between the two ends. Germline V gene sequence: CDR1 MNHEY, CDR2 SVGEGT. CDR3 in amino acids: CASSYGPGPYEQYF. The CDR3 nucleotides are TGTGCCAGCAGTTACGGTCCGGGACCCTACGAGCAGTACTTC.

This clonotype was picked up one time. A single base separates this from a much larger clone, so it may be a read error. CDR3 in amino acids: CASTDPPRNEQYF. In DNA form, the CDR3 reads TGTGCCAGCACCGACCCGCCCAGGAACGAGCAGTACTTC. The gene calls are TRBV6-6 and TRBJ2-7; D gene uncertain. The CDR3 contains 13 residues. CDR1 MNHNY and CDR2 SVGAGI come from the germline V gene (reference sequence). Trimming cost V 7 bases and J 5 bases, with 15 bases left between them.

The CDR3 protein is CASKTLAGEFYNEQFF. The DNA of the CDR3 is TGTGCCAGCAAAACACTAGCGGGAGAATTTTACAATGAGCAGTTCTTC. The chain combines TRBV7-9 with TRBJ2-1; 11 bases line up with TRBD2. V shed 7 bases and J 4 bases; nucleotides not matched to a gene: 9. The CDR3 is 16 amino acids. CDR1 SEHNR and CDR2 FQNEAQ come from the germline V gene (reference sequence). Together with reference TRBV7-9 and TRBJ2-1, the CDR3 gives the full variable domain: DTGVSQNPRHKITKRGQNVTFRCDPISEHNRLYWYRQTLGQGPEFLTYFQNEAQLEKSRLLSDRFSAERPKGSFSTLEIQRTEQGDSAMYLCASKTLAGEFYNEQFFGPGTRLTVL.

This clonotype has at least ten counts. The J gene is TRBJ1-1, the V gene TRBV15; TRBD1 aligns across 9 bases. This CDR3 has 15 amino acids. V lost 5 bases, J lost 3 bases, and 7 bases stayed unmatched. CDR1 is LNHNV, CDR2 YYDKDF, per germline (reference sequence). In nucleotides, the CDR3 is TGTGCCACCAGCCTATTACAGGGGGCGGACACTGAAGCTTTCTTT. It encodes CATSLLQGADTEAFF.

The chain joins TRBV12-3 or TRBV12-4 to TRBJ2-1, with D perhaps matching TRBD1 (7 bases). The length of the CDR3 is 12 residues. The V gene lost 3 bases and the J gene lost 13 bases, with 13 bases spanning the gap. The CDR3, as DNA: TGTGCCAGCAGTTTCGGAGGGGGCACCCAGTTCTTC. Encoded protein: CASSFGGGTQFF.

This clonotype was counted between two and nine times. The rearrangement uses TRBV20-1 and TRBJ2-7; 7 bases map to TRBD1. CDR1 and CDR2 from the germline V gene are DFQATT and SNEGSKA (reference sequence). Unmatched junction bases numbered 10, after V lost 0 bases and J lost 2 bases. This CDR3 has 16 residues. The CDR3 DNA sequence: TGCAGTGCTAGAGATTCCCGGACAGGCCTTACCTACGAGCAGTACTTC. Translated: CSARDSRTGLTYEQYF.

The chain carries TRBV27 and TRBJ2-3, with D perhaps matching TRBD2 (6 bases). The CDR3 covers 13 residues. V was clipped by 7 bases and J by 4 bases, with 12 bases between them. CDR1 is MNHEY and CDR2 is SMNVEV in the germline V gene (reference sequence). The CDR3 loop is CASNEGGSDTQYF. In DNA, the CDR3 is TGTGCCAGCAATGAGGGAGGTTCAGATACGCAGTATTTT.

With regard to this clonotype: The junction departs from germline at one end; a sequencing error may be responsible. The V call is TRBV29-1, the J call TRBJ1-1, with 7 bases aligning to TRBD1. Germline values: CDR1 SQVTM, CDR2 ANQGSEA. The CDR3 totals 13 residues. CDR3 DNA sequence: TGCAGCGTTGCAGGGGGGGAGAACGCTGAAGCTTTCTTT. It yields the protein CSVAGGENAEAFF.

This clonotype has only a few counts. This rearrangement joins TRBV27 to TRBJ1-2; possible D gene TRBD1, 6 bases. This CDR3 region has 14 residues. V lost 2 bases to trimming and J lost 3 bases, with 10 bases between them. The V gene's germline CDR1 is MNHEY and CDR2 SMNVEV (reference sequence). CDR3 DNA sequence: TGTGCCAGCAGTTTAATCGCAGGGGACTATGGCTACACCTTC. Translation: CASSLIAGDYGYTF.

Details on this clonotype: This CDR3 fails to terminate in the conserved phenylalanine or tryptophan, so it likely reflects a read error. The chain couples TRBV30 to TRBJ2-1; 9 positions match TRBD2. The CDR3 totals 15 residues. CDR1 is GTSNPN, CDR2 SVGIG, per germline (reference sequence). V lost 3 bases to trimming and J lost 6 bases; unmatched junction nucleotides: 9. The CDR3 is CAWRMTGLASNEQFL. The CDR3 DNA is TGTGCCTGGAGAATGACGGGACTAGCTAGCAATGAGCAGTTCCTC.

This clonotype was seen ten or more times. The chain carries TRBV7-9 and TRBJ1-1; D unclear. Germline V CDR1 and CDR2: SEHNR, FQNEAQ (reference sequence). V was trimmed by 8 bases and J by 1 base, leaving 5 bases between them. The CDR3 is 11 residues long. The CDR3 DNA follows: TGTGCCAGCGGCGAGAACACTGAAGCTTTCTTT. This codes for CASGENTEAFF.